This T cell receptor beta chain was captured by sequencing in a study of T cell repertoires in cytomegalovirus infection. TCRdb fed the reads into MiXCR, producing one record per CDR3 protein. The sample consists of around 180,000 distinct CDR3 sequences, approximately 19% of them appearing once. CDR1 MNHNY and CDR2 SVGAGI come from the germline V gene (reference sequence). The germline V and J ends were trimmed by 6 bases and 1 base, with 15 bases remaining between them. The CDR3 contains 15 residues. Sequencing input: PBMCs. The rearrangement links TRBV6-6 to TRBJ1-2, with a tentative D call TRBD1 (6 bases). The receptor was derived from a human donor in good health (CMV status not recorded). Some clones in this sample may be carry-over from other donors' samples. The CDR3 nucleotides are TGTGCCAGCAGGCAACAGGGTGTTGGTAACTATGGCTACACCTTC. Translated: CASRQQGVGNYGYTF.